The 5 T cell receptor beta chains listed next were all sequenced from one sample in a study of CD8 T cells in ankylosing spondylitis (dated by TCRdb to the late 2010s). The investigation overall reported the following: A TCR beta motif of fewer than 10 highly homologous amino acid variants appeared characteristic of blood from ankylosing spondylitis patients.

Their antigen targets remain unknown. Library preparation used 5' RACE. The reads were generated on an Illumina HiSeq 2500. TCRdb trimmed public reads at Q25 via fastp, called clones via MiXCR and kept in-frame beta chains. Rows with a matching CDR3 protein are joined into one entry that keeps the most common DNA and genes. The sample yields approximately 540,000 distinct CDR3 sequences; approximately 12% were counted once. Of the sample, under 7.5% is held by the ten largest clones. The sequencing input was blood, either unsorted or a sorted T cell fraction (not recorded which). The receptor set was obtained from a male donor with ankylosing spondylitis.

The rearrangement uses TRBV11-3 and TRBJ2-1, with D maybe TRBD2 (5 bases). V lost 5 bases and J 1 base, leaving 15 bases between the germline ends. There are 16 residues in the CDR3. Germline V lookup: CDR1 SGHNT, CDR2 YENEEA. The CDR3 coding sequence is TGTGCCAGCAGCCCCGGGGAGTCCCATTCCTACAATGAGCAGTTCTTC. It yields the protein CASSPGESHSYNEQFF.

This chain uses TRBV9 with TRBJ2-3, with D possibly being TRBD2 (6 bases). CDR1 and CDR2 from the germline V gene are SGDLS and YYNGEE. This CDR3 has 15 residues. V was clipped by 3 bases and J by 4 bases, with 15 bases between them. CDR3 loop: CASSGREWVADTQYF. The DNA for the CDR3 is TGTGCCAGCAGCGGACGGGAGTGGGTCGCAGATACGCAGTATTTT.

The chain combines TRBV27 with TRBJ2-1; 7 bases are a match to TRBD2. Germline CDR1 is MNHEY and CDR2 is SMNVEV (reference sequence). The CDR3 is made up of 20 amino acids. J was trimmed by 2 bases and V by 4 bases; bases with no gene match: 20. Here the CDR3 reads CASSSPGHALAVGTYNEQFF. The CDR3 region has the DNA TGTGCCAGCAGTTCCCCGGGCCACGCTCTAGCGGTAGGGACCTACAATGAGCAGTTCTTC.

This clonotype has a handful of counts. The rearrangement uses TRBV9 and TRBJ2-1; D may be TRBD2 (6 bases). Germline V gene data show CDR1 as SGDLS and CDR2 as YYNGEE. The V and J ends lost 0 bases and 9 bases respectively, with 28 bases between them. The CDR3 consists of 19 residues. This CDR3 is CASSVEPPGGTPYPGEQFF. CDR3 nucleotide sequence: TGTGCCAGCAGCGTAGAACCACCCGGGGGAACTCCCTACCCTGGTGAGCAGTTCTTC.

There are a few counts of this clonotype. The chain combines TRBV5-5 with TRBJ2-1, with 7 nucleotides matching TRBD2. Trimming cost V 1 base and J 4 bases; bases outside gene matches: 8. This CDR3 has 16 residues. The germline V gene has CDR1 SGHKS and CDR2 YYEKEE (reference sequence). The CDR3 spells CASSLFPAGDYNEQFF. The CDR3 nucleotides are TGTGCCAGCAGCTTGTTTCCGGCGGGGGATTACAATGAGCAGTTCTTC. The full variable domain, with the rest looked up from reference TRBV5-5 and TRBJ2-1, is DAGVTQSPTHLIKTRGQQVTLRCSPISGHKSVSWYQQVLGQGPQFIFQYYEKEERGRGNFPDRFSARQFPNYSSELNVNALLLGDSALYLCASSLFPAGDYNEQFFGPGTRLTVL.